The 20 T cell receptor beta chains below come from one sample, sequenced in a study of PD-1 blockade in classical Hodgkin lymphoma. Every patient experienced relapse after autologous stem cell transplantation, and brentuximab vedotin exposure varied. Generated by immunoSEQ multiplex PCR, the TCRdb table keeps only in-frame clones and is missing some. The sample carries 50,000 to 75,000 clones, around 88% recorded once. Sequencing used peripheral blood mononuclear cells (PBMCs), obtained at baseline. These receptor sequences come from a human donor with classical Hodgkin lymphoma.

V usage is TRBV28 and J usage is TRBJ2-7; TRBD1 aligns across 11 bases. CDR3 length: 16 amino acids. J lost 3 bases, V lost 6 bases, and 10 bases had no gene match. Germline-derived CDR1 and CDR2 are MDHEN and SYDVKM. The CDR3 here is CASRGTGGSMGYEQYF. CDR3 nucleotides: TGTGCCAGCAGAGGGACAGGGGGATCCATGGGCTACGAGCAGTACTTC.

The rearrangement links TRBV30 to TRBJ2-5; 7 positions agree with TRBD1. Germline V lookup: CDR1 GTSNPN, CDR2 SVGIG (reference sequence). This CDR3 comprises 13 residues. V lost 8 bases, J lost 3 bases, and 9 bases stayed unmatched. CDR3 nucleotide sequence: TGTGCCATAAAGAGGGACAGAAAAGAGACCCAGTACTTC. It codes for CAIKRDRKETQYF.

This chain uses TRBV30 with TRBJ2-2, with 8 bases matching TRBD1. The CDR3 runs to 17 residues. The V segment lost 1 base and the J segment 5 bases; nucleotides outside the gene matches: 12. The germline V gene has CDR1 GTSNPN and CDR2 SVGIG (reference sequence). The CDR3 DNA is TGTGCCTGGAGTGCTTCGAGGACGGACAGGGAGACCGGGGAGCTGTTTTTT. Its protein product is CAWSASRTDRETGELFF.

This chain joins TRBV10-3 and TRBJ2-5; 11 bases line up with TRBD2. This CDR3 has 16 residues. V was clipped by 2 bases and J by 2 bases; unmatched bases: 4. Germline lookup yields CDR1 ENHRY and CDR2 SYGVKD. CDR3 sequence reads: CAISEPGLAAQETQYF. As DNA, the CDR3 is TGTGCCATCAGTGAGCCGGGACTAGCGGCACAAGAGACCCAGTACTTC.

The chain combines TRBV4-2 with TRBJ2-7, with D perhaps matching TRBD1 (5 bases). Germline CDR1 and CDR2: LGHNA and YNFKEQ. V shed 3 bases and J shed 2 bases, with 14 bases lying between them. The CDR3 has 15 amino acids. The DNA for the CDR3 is TGTGCCAGCAGCCACTCTCTTGACAGCGCCTACGAGCAGTACTTC. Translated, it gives CASSHSLDSAYEQYF.

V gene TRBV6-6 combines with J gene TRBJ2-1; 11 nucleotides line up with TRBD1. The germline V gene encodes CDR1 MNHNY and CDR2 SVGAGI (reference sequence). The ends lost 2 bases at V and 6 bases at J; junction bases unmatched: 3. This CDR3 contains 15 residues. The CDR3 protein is CASSYRGTGGNEQFF. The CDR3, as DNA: TGTGCCAGCAGTTACCGCGGGACAGGGGGCAATGAGCAGTTCTTC.

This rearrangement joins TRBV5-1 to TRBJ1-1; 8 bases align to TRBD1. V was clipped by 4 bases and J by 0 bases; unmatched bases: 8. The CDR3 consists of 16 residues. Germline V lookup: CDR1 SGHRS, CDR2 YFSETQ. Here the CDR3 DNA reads TGCGCCAGCAGCCAATCCCGGGACAGGCTGAACACTGAAGCTTTCTTT. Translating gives CASSQSRDRLNTEAFF.

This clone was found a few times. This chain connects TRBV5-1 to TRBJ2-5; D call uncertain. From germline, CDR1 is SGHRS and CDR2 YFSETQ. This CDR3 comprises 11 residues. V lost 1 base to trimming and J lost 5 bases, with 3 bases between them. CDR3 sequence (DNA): TGCGCCAGCAGCTTGTGGGAGACCCAGTACTTC. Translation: CASSLWETQYF.

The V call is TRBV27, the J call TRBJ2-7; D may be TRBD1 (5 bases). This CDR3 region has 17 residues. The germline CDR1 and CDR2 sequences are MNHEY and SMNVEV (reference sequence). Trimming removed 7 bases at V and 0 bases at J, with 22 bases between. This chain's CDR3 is CASNPLSQGYSSYEQYF. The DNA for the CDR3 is TGTGCCAGCAATCCACTGTCCCAGGGCTATAGCTCCTACGAGCAGTACTTC.

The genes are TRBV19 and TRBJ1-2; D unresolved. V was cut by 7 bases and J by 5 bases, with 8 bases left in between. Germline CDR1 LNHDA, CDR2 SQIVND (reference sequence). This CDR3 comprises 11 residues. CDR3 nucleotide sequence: TGTGCCAGTAAGAGGGATTATGGCTACACCTTC. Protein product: CASKRDYGYTF.

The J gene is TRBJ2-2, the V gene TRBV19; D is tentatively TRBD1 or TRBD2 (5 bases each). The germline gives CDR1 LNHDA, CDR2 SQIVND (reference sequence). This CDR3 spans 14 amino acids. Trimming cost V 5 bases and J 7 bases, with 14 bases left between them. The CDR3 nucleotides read TGTGCCAGTAGTCCCGGGGCGCTGGTCGGGGAGCTGTTTTTT. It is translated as CASSPGALVGELFF.

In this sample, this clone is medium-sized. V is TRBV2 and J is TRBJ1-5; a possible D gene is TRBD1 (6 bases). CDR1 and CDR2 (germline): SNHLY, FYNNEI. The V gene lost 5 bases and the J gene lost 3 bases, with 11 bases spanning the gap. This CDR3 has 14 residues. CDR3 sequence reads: CASSTQGLNQPQHF. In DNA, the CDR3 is TGTGCCAGCAGTACACAGGGACTCAATCAGCCCCAGCATTTT. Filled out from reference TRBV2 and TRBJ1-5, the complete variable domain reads EPEVTQTPSHQVTQMGQEVILRCVPISNHLYFYWYRQILGQKVEFLVSFYNNEISEKSEIFDDQFSVERPDGSNFTLKIRSTKLEDSAMYFCASSTQGLNQPQHFGDGTRLSIL.

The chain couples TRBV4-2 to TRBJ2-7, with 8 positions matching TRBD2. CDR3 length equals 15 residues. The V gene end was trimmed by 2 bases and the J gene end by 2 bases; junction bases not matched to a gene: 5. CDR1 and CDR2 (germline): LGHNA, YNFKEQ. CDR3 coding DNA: TGTGCCAGCAGCCAAATAGAGCGGGGGACCTACGAGCAGTACTTC. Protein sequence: CASSQIERGTYEQYF.

The CDR3 bases are TGTGCCAGCACCCTGGACAGGGGGAGCTATGGCTACACCTTC. Amino acids: CASTLDRGSYGYTF. The chain recombines TRBV28 with TRBJ1-2, with 10 bases fitting TRBD1. The CDR3 has 14 amino acids. After removal of 7 bases from V and 4 bases from J, the junction contained 6 bases not matched to a gene. Germline CDR1 is MDHEN and CDR2 is SYDVKM.

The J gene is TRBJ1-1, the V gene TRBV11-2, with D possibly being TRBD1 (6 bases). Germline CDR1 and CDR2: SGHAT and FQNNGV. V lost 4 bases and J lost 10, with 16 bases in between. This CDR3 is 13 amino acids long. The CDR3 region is CASSSPRDIAAFF. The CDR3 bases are TGTGCCAGCAGCTCCCCTCGGGACATCGCAGCTTTCTTT.

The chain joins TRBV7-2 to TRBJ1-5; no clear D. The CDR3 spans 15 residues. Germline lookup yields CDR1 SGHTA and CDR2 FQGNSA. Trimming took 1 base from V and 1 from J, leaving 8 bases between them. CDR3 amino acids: CASSLEVESNQPQHF. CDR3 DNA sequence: TGTGCCAGCAGCTTAGAGGTAGAAAGCAATCAGCCCCAGCATTTT. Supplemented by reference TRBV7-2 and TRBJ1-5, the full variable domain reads GAGVSQSPSNKVTEKGKDVELRCDPISGHTALYWYRQSLGQGLEFLIYFQGNSAPDKSGLPSDRFSAERTGGSVSTLTIQRTQQEDSAVYLCASSLEVESNQPQHFGDGTRLSIL.

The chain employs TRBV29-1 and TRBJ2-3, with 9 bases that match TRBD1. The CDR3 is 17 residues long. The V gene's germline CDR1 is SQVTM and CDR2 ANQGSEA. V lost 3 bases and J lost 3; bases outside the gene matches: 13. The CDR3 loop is CSVDLWGQGLKTDTQYF. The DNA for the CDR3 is TGCAGCGTTGATCTATGGGGACAGGGTTTAAAAACAGATACGCAGTATTTT.

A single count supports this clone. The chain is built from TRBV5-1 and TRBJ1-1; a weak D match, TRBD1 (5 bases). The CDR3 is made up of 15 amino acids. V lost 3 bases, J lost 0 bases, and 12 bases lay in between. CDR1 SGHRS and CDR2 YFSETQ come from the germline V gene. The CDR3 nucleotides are TGCGCCAGCAGCTCCGAGGGGCTTATGAACACTGAAGCTTTCTTT. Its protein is CASSSEGLMNTEAFF. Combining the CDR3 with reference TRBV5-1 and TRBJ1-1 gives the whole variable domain KAGVTQTPRYLIKTRGQQVTLSCSPISGHRSVSWYQQTPGQGLQFLFEYFSETQRNKGNFPGRFSGRQFSNSRSEMNVSTLELGDSALYLCASSSEGLMNTEAFFGQGTRLTVV.

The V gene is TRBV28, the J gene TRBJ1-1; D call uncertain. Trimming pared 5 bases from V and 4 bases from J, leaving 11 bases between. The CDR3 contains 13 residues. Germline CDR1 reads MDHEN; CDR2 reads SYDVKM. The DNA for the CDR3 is TGTGCCAGCAGTGCGGTGACCGTCACTGAAGCTTTCTTT. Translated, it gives CASSAVTVTEAFF. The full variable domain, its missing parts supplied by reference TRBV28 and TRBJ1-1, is DVKVTQSSRYLVKRTGEKVFLECVQDMDHENMFWYRQDPGLGLRLIYFSYDVKMKEKGDIPEGYSVSREKKERFSLILESASTNQTSMYLCASSAVTVTEAFFGQGTRLTVV.

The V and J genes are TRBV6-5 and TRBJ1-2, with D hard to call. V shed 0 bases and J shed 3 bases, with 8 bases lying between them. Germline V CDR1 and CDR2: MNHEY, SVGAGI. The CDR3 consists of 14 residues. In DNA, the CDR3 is TGTGCCAGCAGTTACTCGAGTCGGGACTATGGCTACACCTTC. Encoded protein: CASSYSSRDYGYTF.